Listed below are T cell receptor beta chains from one sample, sequenced in a study of CXCR3-negative and CXCR3-positive naive CD8 T cells. TCRdb derives one entry per CDR3 protein from the 5' RACE reads, leaving out DNA. This table holds 100,000 to 150,000 distinct CDR3 sequences. The sequencing input was naive CXCR3- CD8+ T cells from blood. These TCRs come from a human donor in good health. Some clones in this sample may be carry-over from other donors' samples. CDR3s include the opening cysteine and the closing phenylalanine or tryptophan. Each record gives: J gene, V gene, CDR3 length, CDR3 protein.

TRBJ1-5 | TRBV27 | 14 | CASSLTGSNQPQHF
TRBJ1-6 | TRBV4-2 | 15 | CASSQGTGGSSPLHF
TRBJ1-1 | TRBV28 | 16 | CASSFPLSQGNTEAFF
TRBJ2-5 | TRBV7-9 | 17 | CASNKGVRETTQETQYF
TRBJ1-1 | TRBV20-1 | 13 | CSAYGTGITEAFF
TRBJ1-1 | TRBV9 | 14 | CASSATGGGSEAFF
TRBJ2-4 | TRBV7-9 | 13 | CASSPRLENIQYF
TRBJ2-1 | TRBV13 | 16 | CASSFPSGSSYNEQFF
TRBJ2-7 | TRBV7-9 | 14 | CASSLGAGVYEQYF
TRBJ2-7 | TRBV20-1 | 15 | CSARPTGGIPYEQYF
TRBJ1-2 | TRBV15 | 12 | CATSRVGDGYTF
TRBJ2-1 | TRBV20-1 | 13 | CSANPSDSQEQFF
TRBJ2-5 | TRBV7-9 | 15 | CASSETGQNQETQYF
TRBJ2-7 | TRBV5-1 | 15 | CASSLIPGSPYEQYF
TRBJ2-5 | TRBV29-1 | 13 | CSVETVNQETQYF
TRBJ1-2 | TRBV19 | 15 | CASSISTGNNYGYTF